Listed below are T cell receptor beta chains from one sample, sequenced in a study of regulatory T cells in long-lasting Graves disease. TCRdb independently ran MiXCR on the multiplex PCR reads; one entry per CDR3 protein. Here the sample spans fewer than 550,000 distinct CDR3 sequences, 15% to 20% being singletons. These data were also filed under a second study, of T cells in Graves' hyperthyroidism and ophthalmopathy.

The sample here was peripheral blood mononuclear cells (PBMCs), taken at new diagnosis, from a patient treated with antithyroid drugs. These receptors all come from a woman aged 35-60 years with Graves disease. Each CDR3 is given with its conserved first and last residue. Each record gives: clone size, D gene, V gene, CDR3 length, J gene, CDR3 DNA, CDR3 protein. A D gene is named only where the DNA matches it firmly. Size is stated for part of the rows, as once, few or many counts, or as a class when the clone is expanded.

clone size: -; D gene: -; V gene: TRBV6-1; CDR3 length: 13; J gene: TRBJ1-2; CDR3 DNA: TGTGCCAGCAGGAATGGGGCAGACTATGGCTACACCTTC; CDR3 protein: CASRNGADYGYTF
clone size: -; D gene: -; V gene: TRBV12-3/TRBV12-4; CDR3 length: 14; J gene: TRBJ1-6; CDR3 DNA: TGTGCCAGCAGCTCGGGACTAATTAATTCACCCCTCCACTTT; CDR3 protein: CASSSGLINSPLHF
clone size: many; D gene: -; V gene: TRBV30; CDR3 length: 13; J gene: TRBJ1-1; CDR3 DNA: TGTGCCTGGAGTGTGGGGGTGAACACTGAAGCTTTCTTT; CDR3 protein: CAWSVGVNTEAFF
clone size: many; D gene: -; V gene: TRBV20-1; CDR3 length: 13; J gene: TRBJ1-5; CDR3 DNA: TGCAGTGCTAGCGACACCAACAATCAGCCCCAGCATTTT; CDR3 protein: CSASDTNNQPQHF
clone size: -; D gene: -; V gene: TRBV20-1; CDR3 length: 13; J gene: TRBJ2-7; CDR3 DNA: TGCAGTGCTAGCGGGGGGCCCTACTACGAGCAGTACTTC; CDR3 protein: CSASGGPYYEQYF
clone size: -; D gene: TRBD1; V gene: TRBV12-5; CDR3 length: 15; J gene: TRBJ2-6; CDR3 DNA: TGTGCTAGTGGACCGACAGGGTCAGGGGCCAACGTCCTGACTTTC; CDR3 protein: CASGPTGSGANVLTF
clone size: -; D gene: -; V gene: TRBV5-8; CDR3 length: 14; J gene: TRBJ1-6; CDR3 DNA: TGTGCCAGCAGCTTGGCAGGGCACACTTCACCCCTCCACTTT; CDR3 protein: CASSLAGHTSPLHF
clone size: many; D gene: -; V gene: TRBV27; CDR3 length: 12; J gene: TRBJ1-5; CDR3 DNA: TGTGCCAGCGGGGCCCGTAATCAGCCCCAGCATTTT; CDR3 protein: CASGARNQPQHF
clone size: many; D gene: -; V gene: TRBV11-2; CDR3 length: 15; J gene: TRBJ1-1; CDR3 DNA: TGTGCCAGCAGCGTAACCGGGACTACGAACACTGAAGCTTTCTTT; CDR3 protein: CASSVTGTTNTEAFF
clone size: -; D gene: -; V gene: TRBV3-1; CDR3 length: 16; J gene: TRBJ2-2; CDR3 DNA: TGTGCCAGCAGCCAGCACGGAGGGGGAAACACCGGGGAGCTGTTTTTT; CDR3 protein: CASSQHGGGNTGELFF
clone size: -; D gene: -; V gene: TRBV12-5; CDR3 length: 15; J gene: TRBJ2-7; CDR3 DNA: TGTGCTAGTGGTTTGGGGACGCCCATTAGCACCGAGCAGTACTTC; CDR3 protein: CASGLGTPISTEQYF
clone size: many; D gene: TRBD2; V gene: TRBV20-1; CDR3 length: 15; J gene: TRBJ2-5; CDR3 DNA: TGCAGTGCTAGGCCCTGGACTAGCGGGGGACAAGACCAGTACTTC; CDR3 protein: CSARPWTSGGQDQYF
clone size: few; D gene: -; V gene: TRBV13; CDR3 length: 12; J gene: TRBJ2-1; CDR3 DNA: TGTGCCAGCAGCGCCATACCGAGGGAGCAGTTCTTC; CDR3 protein: CASSAIPREQFF
clone size: -; D gene: TRBD1; V gene: TRBV11-1; CDR3 length: 16; J gene: TRBJ1-4; CDR3 DNA: TGTGCCAGCAGCTCGGGACAGTCGGTCGCTAATGAAAAACTGTTTTTT; CDR3 protein: CASSSGQSVANEKLFF